This paragraph reports one T cell receptor (beta chain). Produced via immunoSEQ multiplex PCR; TCRdb's table is partial and in-frame only. The table shows more than 250,000 clones, with 70% to 90% occurring only once. The sample originates from a study of blood T cell repertoires in COVID-19. Study-level background: Sites in the United States, Italy and Spain provided acute and convalescent COVID-19 samples. The analysed material was cDNA or gDNA that came from T cells, B-cell-depleted T cells, or PBMCs.

The CDR3 extends over 16 amino acids. CDR1 and CDR2 from the germline V gene are MNHEY and SVGAGI. Trimming cost V 2 bases and J 1 base, with 14 bases left between them. Sequencing used peripheral blood. This sequence originates from a man aged 50-59 years with active or convalescent COVID-19. The chain combines TRBV6-5 with TRBJ1-2; D may be TRBD1 (6 bases). The CDR3 is CASSYLTDSLNYGYTF. In nucleotides, the CDR3 is TGTGCCAGCAGTTACCTTACGGACAGCCTTAACTATGGCTACACCTTC.